This TCR beta chain came from a study of T cell responses to AZD1222 COVID-19 vaccine (dated by TCRdb to the early 2020s). Broadly, across the study: AZD1222 recipients whose second dose came at about 4 weeks and those whose second dose came at about 12 weeks were combined into one group, since spike-specific TCR depth and breadth did not differ between the two schedules. A total of more than 230 trial participants underwent TCR sequencing, of whom roughly 210 received two doses of AZD1222 and approximately 25 received two doses of the MenACWY control vaccine. Trial participants were enrolled by age into subgroups of 18-55, 56-69 and 70-plus years, and 148, 28 and 57 TCR-sequenced participants, respectively, were included in these subgroups. What the research found in general, with its limitations: Epitopes outside the regions mutated in the B.1.351 and B.1.1.7 variants were reportedly recognized by nearly half of the unique spike-specific TCRs. Because no day 14 peak-response samples were available, repertoires were characterized only after the peak T cell response. Conclusions about previously exposed vaccinees are limited, since just a handful of AZD1222 recipients were seropositive for SARS-CoV-2 at baseline. After two AZD1222 doses, spike-specific TCR breadth and depth were significantly higher than at day 0 and than in MenACWY recipients. Participants were mostly white British, with more females than males. The authors suggested clonal diversity may have been underestimated. Vaccine-associated CD4 TCRs spanned the whole spike protein, with dominant responses in regions 160-218 and 743-854. In the small 56-69-year group, the increase in depth fell short of significance, most likely because of low power.

With regard to this clone: The target of this receptor is not known. Per-base quality was not reported, and no clone a single base away is much larger than it.

Trimming accounts for 3 bases at V and 7 bases at J, while the number of junction bases matched to no gene is 9. The CDR3 sequence holds 15 residues, the cysteine and phenylalanine included. The DNA shown is the 45-base CDR3, in frame from base 1. CDR1 SGHTA and CDR2 FQGNSA were looked up in the germline V gene. The CDR3 regions of human TCRbeta chains were analyzed by immunosequencing. The original pipeline was this. Repertoire TCRs were checked for matches against a reference library of SARS-CoV-2-specific TCRs that had been generated using the MIRA antigen-specificity platform. Breadth meant the fraction of unique TCRs that were SARS-CoV-2-associated, whereas depth meant the fraction of total T cells that were SARS-CoV-2-associated. Using the MIRA data, every spike-specific TCR was mapped to the spike region that the TCR reacted to and assigned to either a CD4 or a CD8 class. Log10-transformed breadth and depth values were compared by one-way ANOVA with Sidak's multiple comparisons tests. TCRdb provides this immuneACCESS table in a form limited to in-frame rearrangements. Some clones are lacking; in checked studies, under half of them reflect an unresolved V gene, and why the rest are absent is not known. The V and J calls and clone size were taken over from that table, and D and trimming were inferred from the DNA. The table for this sample lists 75,000 to 100,000 clones; about 89% of them were counted only once. About 1.5% of the sample is held by the ten biggest clonotypes.

Sample time point, as interpreted from the label and publication: baseline before first vaccination. Vaccinee samples were obtained from the UK trials COV001 and COV002, which included a single-blind randomized controlled phase 2/3 trial of AZD1222 (ChAdOx1 nCoV-19) in healthy adults. For TCRbeta chain sequencing, PBMC samples were collected from trial participants at day 0 and at day 28 after the second dose. The V gene is TRBV7-2 and the J gene is TRBJ1-2, with 9 bases aligning to TRBD1. This TCR was recovered from an adult in good health. Sample: peripheral blood, taken on day 0 of AZD1222 vaccination. CDR3 region: CASSFPPGQGLGYTF. The bases are TGTGCCAGCAGCTTCCCTCCGGGACAGGGCCTTGGCTACACCTTC.